This TCR beta chain was observed in a study of blood T cell repertoires in COVID-19. Study-wide context: COVID-19 samples collected from the United States, Italy and Spain covered acute and convalescent phases.

This clone was counted many times. Trimming shortened V by 0 bases and J by 0 bases, and 6 bases separated the two germline ends. There are 15 residues in the CDR3. Germline loops: CDR1 SGHNT, CDR2 YYREEE (reference sequence). In the authors' methods: The assay estimated nucleated cells by amplifying reference gene primers. Produced via immunoSEQ multiplex PCR; TCRdb's table is partial and in-frame only. Clone size and V and J calls were adopted from that table, with D and trimming inferred from the DNA. This sample has about 150,000 clones, with around 79% found just once. The chain links TRBV5-4 to TRBJ1-4; maybe TRBD1 (6 bases). Sequenced: peripheral blood. The TCR originated in an elderly man with acute or convalescent COVID-19. The CDR3 sequence: CASSLGQATNEKLFF. CDR3 coding DNA: TGTGCCAGCAGCTTGGGACAGGCAACTAATGAAAAACTGTTTTTT.